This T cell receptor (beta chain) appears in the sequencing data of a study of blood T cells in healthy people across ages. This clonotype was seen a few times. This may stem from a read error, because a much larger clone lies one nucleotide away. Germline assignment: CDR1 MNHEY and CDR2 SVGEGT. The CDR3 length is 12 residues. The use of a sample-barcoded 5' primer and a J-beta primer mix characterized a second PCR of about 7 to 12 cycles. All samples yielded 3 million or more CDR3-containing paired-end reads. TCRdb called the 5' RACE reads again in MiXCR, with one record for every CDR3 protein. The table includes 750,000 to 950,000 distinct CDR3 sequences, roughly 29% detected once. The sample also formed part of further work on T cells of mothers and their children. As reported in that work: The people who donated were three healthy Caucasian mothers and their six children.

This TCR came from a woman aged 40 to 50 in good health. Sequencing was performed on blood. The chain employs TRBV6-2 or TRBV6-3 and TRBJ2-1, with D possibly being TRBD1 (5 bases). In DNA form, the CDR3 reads TGTACCAGCAGTTACAGGTCCAATGAGCAGTTCTTC. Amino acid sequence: CTSSYRSNEQFF.